This T cell receptor beta chain was documented in a study of T-cell reconstitution after alpha-beta-depleted transplantation in children. The CDR3 spans 17 residues. Trimming took 0 bases from V and 2 from J, leaving 14 bases between them. CDR1 and CDR2 from the germline V gene are LGHDT and YNNKEL (reference sequence). This sample's TCRbeta library carried unique molecular identifier barcodes. TCRdb re-called the PCR reads with MiXCR, one entry per CDR3 protein. The sample gives some 130,000 distinct CDR3 sequences, 8% to 10% of which show up once; less than 25% is in the top ten. This clonotype was seen repeatedly, ten times or more. The antigen is unknown. Findings and limits, study-wide: Approximately two months post-transplant, alpha-beta T cells reportedly originated from several hundred expanded graft clones. Among T cells one year after transplant, newly produced cells accounted for most counts and diversity.

This rearrangement joins TRBV3-1 to TRBJ2-1; D may be TRBD1 or TRBD2 (5 bases each). The sample here was PBMCs, mostly from graft donor cells, taken 180 days after TCRalphabeta/CD19-depleted stem cell transplant. The sequence came from a girl in the first two years of life who had a stem cell transplant for combined immunodeficiency, so the T cells may come from the graft donor. The CDR3 DNA reads as TGTGCCAGCAGCCAAGATGGGGGACCCCACACCTACAATGAGCAGTTCTTC. Its protein product is CASSQDGGPHTYNEQFF.